This T cell receptor beta chain was identified in a study of T cells in Graves' hyperthyroidism and ophthalmopathy. Overall study findings and caveats: Classification by a 13 V-J model distinguished ophthalmopathy from stable hyperthyroidism.

This clonotype was recorded at least ten times. What it recognizes is unknown. What was amplified from RNA transcripts were TCR beta CDR3 regions. TCR CDR3 underwent first-round RT-PCR with the HTBI primer set. Each CDR3 protein gets one entry after TCRdb re-called the multiplex PCR reads with MiXCR. The data show about 300,000 distinct CDR3 sequences, with roughly a fifth seen just once and approximately 37% held by the top ten. The cohort's ophthalmopathy patients, a group with duration under 3 months, had a Clinical Activity Score of at least 3 and a NOSPECS grade of at least 4. The diagnoses drew upon clinical symptoms, serum thyroxine and TRAb, thyroid ultrasound and orbital computed tomography. The source of the PBMCs was approximately 9.5 ml of fresh peripheral blood. The sample consisted of blood. The TCR originated in a man aged 45 to 65 with Graves' ophthalmopathy.

Here the CDR3 DNA reads TGCAGTGCTAGAGGGGAAAGAACCACTGAAGCTTTCTTT. Translated: CSARGERTTEAFF. The gene calls are TRBV20-1 and TRBJ1-1, with no clear D. This CDR3 spans 13 amino acids. Trimming cost V 1 base and J 4 bases, with 10 bases left between them. Germline CDR1 and CDR2: DFQATT and SNEGSKA (reference sequence).